The clone carrying this T cell receptor beta chain was observed once. The sample belongs to a study of blood T cell repertoires in COVID-19. The table came from immunoSEQ multiplex PCR; TCRdb's copy has only in-frame clones and leaves some out. The sample holds roughly 290,000 clones; 75% to 90% are singletons and the top ten take less than 2.5%. The CDR3 sequence is 11 residues long. V was cut by 1 base and J by 10 bases, with 10 bases left in between. Germline V gene lookup returns CDR1 SQVTM and CDR2 ANQGSEA. The sample consisted of peripheral blood. The TCR comes from a woman between 25 and 40 years old who had recovered from COVID-19. The chain carries TRBV29-1 and TRBJ1-1; a weak D match, TRBD1 (6 bases). The CDR3: CSVEGMTGAFF. CDR3 DNA: TGCAGCGTTGAAGGAATGACAGGAGCTTTCTTT.